These 8 T cell receptor beta chains share one sample of origin, sequenced in a study of metastatic and nonmetastatic thyroid tumors. Until they underwent thyroid surgery, no patient had received any treatment. TCRdb ran MiXCR on the PCR reads. This sample has roughly 93,000 clones, with about 13% found just once. The sample was blood. Receptors originate from a female donor with papillary thyroid cancer or a benign thyroid nodule (not recorded which). Some clones in this sample may be carry-over from other donors' samples.

This clone was seen at least ten times. This chain joins TRBV11-2 and TRBJ1-1; D gene uncertain. Looked up from germline, CDR1 is SGHAT and CDR2 is FQNNGV. V lost 5 bases and J lost 5, with 21 bases in between. The CDR3 sequence is 16 residues long. The CDR3 sequence is CASSPNSPVAATEAFF. The CDR3 DNA follows: TGTGCCAGCAGCCCGAATTCGCCGGTGGCTGCAACTGAAGCTTTCTTT.

This clone was counted many times. This chain links TRBV5-1 with TRBJ2-3, with 7 positions matching TRBD1. From germline, CDR1 is SGHRS and CDR2 YFSETQ. The CDR3 is 14 amino acids. Trimming at V came to 5 bases and at J to 2 bases, leaving 5 bases not matched to a gene. CDR3 DNA: TGCGCCAGCAGGAGGGACAGTAACACAGATACGCAGTATTTT. This translates into CASRRDSNTDTQYF.

This clone was found many times. V gene TRBV5-1 combines with J gene TRBJ1-1, with D uncertain. This CDR3 contains 14 residues. Trimming shortened V by 0 bases and J by 0 bases, and 6 bases separated the two germline ends. Germline-derived CDR1 and CDR2 are SGHRS and YFSETQ. CDR3 protein: CASSLVGMNTEAFF. The CDR3 coding sequence is TGCGCCAGCAGCTTGGTTGGTATGAACACTGAAGCTTTCTTT.

A remark on this clone: A much larger clone is a single base away; this may be a read error. This chain uses TRBV3-1 with TRBJ2-1, with D possibly matching TRBD2 (6 bases). V dropped 4 bases and J dropped 9 bases, with 10 bases sitting between them. Per germline, CDR1 LGHDT and CDR2 YNNKEL (reference sequence). This CDR3 is 12 amino acids long. The CDR3 nucleotides are TGTGCCAGCAGCCCAGGAGGGTGTGAGCAGTTCTTC. Translating gives CASSPGGCEQFF.

This clone was recorded at least ten times. The V and J genes are TRBV6-1 and TRBJ1-5; 9 bases line up with TRBD1. CDR3 length: 15 residues. The germline gives CDR1 MNHNS, CDR2 SASEGT. The junction had 3 bases not matched to a gene; V was cut back by 5 bases and J by 1 base. In DNA, the CDR3 is TGTGCCAGCAGTAGGACAGGGGCGAGCAATCAGCCCCAGCATTTT. This gives the protein CASSRTGASNQPQHF.

This clone was seen many times. The chain employs TRBV10-3 and TRBJ2-3; 10 bases align to TRBD1. Trimming removed 5 bases from V and 0 bases from J; junction bases left unmatched: 5. Looked up from germline, CDR1 is ENHRY and CDR2 is SYGVKD. The CDR3 covers 16 residues. The CDR3 is CAISSGTGVSTDTQYF. The CDR3, as DNA: TGTGCCATCAGTAGTGGGACAGGGGTGAGCACAGATACGCAGTATTTT.

The sample holds many counts of this clone. V is TRBV5-6 and J is TRBJ2-1; tentatively, D is TRBD1 or TRBD2 (5 bases each). The CDR3 loop spans 13 amino acids. Germline CDR1 and CDR2: SGHDT and YYEEEE. The V end lost 1 base, the J end lost 7 bases, and 9 bases lay between the germline ends. CDR3 nucleotides: TGTGCCAGCAGCTTGTCTGAGGGGAATGAGCAGTTCTTC. Protein sequence: CASSLSEGNEQFF.

The V and J genes are TRBV18 and TRBJ2-7, with 7 bases matching TRBD1. The V segment lost 4 bases and the J segment 4 bases; nucleotides outside the gene matches: 4. Germline lookup yields CDR1 KGHSH and CDR2 LQKENI. The CDR3 totals 13 residues. CDR3 nucleotides: TGTGCCAGCTCACGGCAGGGGGTATACGAGCAGTACTTC. Protein: CASSRQGVYEQYF. Variable domain in full (rest from reference TRBV18 and TRBJ2-7): NAGVMQNPRHLVRRRGQEARLRCSPMKGHSHVYWYRQLPEEGLKFMVYLQKENIIDESGMPKERFSAEFPKEGPSILRIQQVVRGDSAAYFCASSRQGVYEQYFGPGTRLTVT.